The present T cell receptor (beta chain) was sequenced within a study of PD-1 blockade in classical Hodgkin lymphoma (dated by TCRdb to about 2020). Regarding the complete study: Nivolumab dosing was 3 mg/kg intravenously every 2 weeks, continuing until either disease progression or unacceptable toxicity. A peripheral blood immune signature of response to PD-1 blockade in classical Hodgkin lymphoma was defined using TCR beta sequencing and CyTOF.

The sample's time point, from its label and the paper: cycle 1 day 1 (C1D1), immediately before nivolumab initiation. Every trial patient had relapsed following autologous stem cell transplantation, and prior brentuximab vedotin exposure was what differed among cohorts A, B and C. Using a Miltenyi CD4+ T cell isolation kit, CD4+ T cells were purified from thawed PBMCs through magnetic negative selection. A total of approximately 51 patients with relapsed/refractory classical Hodgkin lymphoma made up the trial cohort, and each patient's best overall response was complete response, partial response or progressive disease. In the multi-cohort phase II CheckMate 205 trial, trial patients received single-agent nivolumab. An independent review committee assessed best overall response by applying the 2007 International Working Group response criteria. Trial PBMCs were collected just before the start of nivolumab (C1D1) and during therapy at cycle 2 day 1 and cycle 4 day 1. Peripheral blood was collected in 8 mL Vacutainer Cell Preparation Tubes, from which PBMCs were isolated by centrifugation and then cryopreserved. Purified CD4+ and CD8+ fractions were generated only in cases for which an additional PBMC sample was available. Magnetically labelled cells were depleted on LS columns in a quadroMACS separator, and the flow-through was collected as the purified fraction.

The cysteine opens and the phenylalanine closes a CDR3 of 17 amino acids. The only DNA kept is the CDR3, 51 bases in frame from the first base. At the junction V is shortened by 6 bases and J by 0 bases; bases outside the gene matches: 10. From the germline V gene, CDR1 is MDHEN and CDR2 is SYDVKM. Genomic DNA was isolated using the Qiagen DNeasy kit from unsorted PBMCs as well as from negatively selected CD4+ and CD8+ fractions. TCR beta CDR3 regions were subjected to amplification by immunoSEQ multiplex PCR with primers that anneal to V and J segments. A synthetic immune receptor repertoire was used to minimize amplification bias, and remaining bias was computationally removed after sequencing. In the source study's methods: Repertoire diversity was quantified as the Shannon entropy index using custom Python scripts. Unsorted, CD4+ and CD8+ repertoires were analyzed separately, except in combined analyses where CD4+ and CD8+ sequences were merged in silico. A clone counted as expanded when the clone's frequency after treatment rose at least 2-fold relative to C1D1, and clones undetected at baseline were given a pseudocount of 0.5. Singleton clones were defined as clones with 0 or 1 copy at C1D1, and non-singleton clones were defined as clones with 2 or more copies. Clones expanded in unsorted samples were assigned a CD4+, CD8+ or unknown annotation through matching of protein sequences in sorted samples from the same patient. Diversity changes from C1D1 to C4D1 were tested in paired samples using Wilcoxon tests. TCRdb's version of the immuneACCESS table is confined to in-frame rearrangements and falls short of the full clone set. An unresolved V gene accounts for under half of the shortfall where checked; the remainder is of unknown origin. D and trimming come from the DNA, and the V and J calls and clone size come from that table. Recorded for this sample are some 10,000 clones; 74% of them occurred a single time. Clones ranked in the top ten supply about 4% of the sample.

As for this clone: No cognate antigen has been identified for it. The sample holds no much larger clone one base away, and base qualities are not on file.

The investigation overall reported the following: Diversity was lower in patients who began nivolumab less than 1 year after ASCT, so these patients were left out of later analyses to avoid confounding by immune reconstitution. Baseline TCR diversity was reported as lower in newly diagnosed patients than in healthy donors, and lower still in relapsed/refractory patients. CD4+ but not CD8+ TCR diversity rose significantly by C4D1 (p=0.0027 vs p=0.16), most apparent in complete responders (p=0.02). The study covered only a single clinical trial cohort, and the causes of the repertoire differences, possibly disease activity or prior therapy, were still not defined. Trial patients achieving complete response had baseline diversity similar to newly diagnosed patients, whereas partial responders and progressors had significantly lower diversity.

This material consisted of CD4+ T cells from blood, taken at baseline. The chain is encoded by TRBV28 joined to TRBJ2-1, with 8 bases in between that match TRBD2. The sequence was obtained from a human donor with classical Hodgkin lymphoma. The sequenced DNA is TGTGCCAGCAGAGATACCAGCGGGAGAGTCTCCTACAATGAGCAGTTCTTC. It translates to CASRDTSGRVSYNEQFF.